This paragraph reports one TCR beta chain. Its antigen remains unidentified. Amplification used 60 Vbeta primers and 13 Jbeta primers. The repertoire was sequenced with immunoSEQ multiplex PCR; TCRdb's copy has only in-frame clones and lacks some. The data contain about 150,000 clones, roughly 83% of them singletons. V was pared by 4 bases and J by 2 bases, with 18 bases between. In germline, CDR1 is SQVTM, CDR2 ANQGSEA. The CDR3 is 15 residues long. The data were obtained in a study of cytomegalovirus exposure and HLA in healthy donors. Overall study results and limits: It was approximately 150 TCR beta chains that were listed as cytomegalovirus-associated. Within a later analysis, the majority of CMV-associated TCR beta chains appeared HLA-restricted. Donors belonging to an Asian-associated ancestry cluster reportedly showed fewer N-insertions in productive TCRs than the approximately 690-donor mean, according to what a later analysis found. CMV serostatus alone was available as immune exposure information.

This sequence joins TRBV29-1 and TRBJ2-7; weak D call: TRBD2 (6 bases). The receptor was derived from a boy aged 2 to 10 in good health and CMV-seronegative. The sample consisted of PBMCs. The CDR3: CSVGRVLGQPYEQYF. In DNA form, the CDR3 reads TGCAGCGTTGGGAGGGTTTTAGGCCAACCCTACGAGCAGTACTTC.